Shown below are 20 T cell receptor beta chains from a single sample sequenced in a study of blood T cells in healthy people across ages. A sample-barcoded 5' primer and a J-beta primer mix were used in a second PCR of about 6 to 12 cycles. TCRdb recomputed calls from the 5' RACE reads with MiXCR, one row per CDR3 protein. This sample has 800,000 to 950,000 distinct CDR3 sequences, with roughly 34% found just once. Material for sequencing was blood. The source is a man in his late teens or twenties in good health.

This clonotype came up a few times. The chain has TRBV7-2 and TRBJ1-1, with a possible D match to TRBD1 (6 bases). Trimming left V 3 bases short and J 2 bases short, with 10 bases between. This CDR3 is built from 14 residues. Germline CDR1 SGHTA, CDR2 FQGNSA. The chain's CDR3 is CASSFPTGNTEAFF. In DNA, the CDR3 is TGTGCCAGCAGCTTTCCGACAGGAAACACTGAAGCTTTCTTT.

The V call is TRBV27, the J call TRBJ2-1; D is undetermined. The length of the CDR3 is 15 residues. Germline-derived CDR1 and CDR2 are MNHEY and SMNVEV (reference sequence). Trimming took 5 bases from V and 4 from J, leaving 15 bases between them. The CDR3 DNA reads TGTGCCAGCAGTCTCCTAGATTCGGATTACAATGAGCAGTTCTTC. It encodes CASSLLDSDYNEQFF.

CDR3: CSARETPPHADTQYF. The CDR3 region has the DNA TGCAGTGCTAGAGAAACTCCCCCGCACGCGGATACGCAGTATTTT. This chain joins TRBV20-1 and TRBJ2-3; D gene ambiguous. Per the germline V gene, CDR1 is DFQATT and CDR2 is SNEGSKA (reference sequence). V lost 0 bases to trimming and J lost 6 bases, with 16 bases between them. There are 15 residues in the CDR3.

At least ten counts were recorded for this clonotype. The chain employs TRBV29-1 and TRBJ2-3; either TRBD1 or TRBD2 may supply D (6 bases each). Germline CDR1 is SQVTM and CDR2 is ANQGSEA. This CDR3 has 11 residues. With 6 bases removed from V and 8 bases from J, the gap between germline ends came to 12 bases. The CDR3 spells CSVVEGGTQYF. The CDR3 DNA is TGCAGCGTGGTTGAGGGGGGTACGCAGTATTTT.

The chain uses TRBV5-5 and TRBJ1-5; D not certain. The CDR3 loop spans 15 amino acids. The V gene's germline CDR1 is SGHKS and CDR2 YYEKEE (reference sequence). V dropped 3 bases and J dropped 4 bases, with 14 bases sitting between them. The CDR3 protein is CASSWEVGRNQPQHF. The DNA for the CDR3 is TGTGCCAGCAGCTGGGAAGTGGGTCGGAATCAGCCCCAGCATTTT.

The rearrangement links TRBV14 to TRBJ2-7; 7 bases align to TRBD1. The CDR3 contains 14 residues. CDR1 is SGHDN, CDR2 FVKESK, per germline. J was trimmed by 1 base and V by 2 bases; bases with no gene match: 2. In DNA form, the CDR3 reads TGTGCCAGCAGCCAATCGACAGGGTCCTACGAGCAGTACTTC. Translated: CASSQSTGSYEQYF.

The genes are TRBV6-2 or TRBV6-3 and TRBJ1-2; no reliable D call. Trimming took 6 bases from V and 5 from J, leaving 16 bases between them. CDR1 and CDR2 (germline): MNHEY, SVGEGT. This CDR3 has 14 residues. CDR3 sequence (DNA): TGTGCCAGCAGCCATAACGCTGGACCTTATGGCTACACCTTC. Its translation is CASSHNAGPYGYTF.

This clonotype was counted many times. This sequence joins TRBV18 and TRBJ2-1; the D gene is possibly TRBD1 (5 bases). This CDR3 is 14 amino acids long. Trimming removed 1 base at V and 4 bases at J, with 8 bases between. Germline V lookup: CDR1 KGHSH, CDR2 LQKENI. The CDR3 here is CASSPQGFYNEQFF. CDR3 sequence (DNA): TGTGCCAGCTCACCACAGGGGTTTTACAATGAGCAGTTCTTC.

This rearrangement joins TRBV10-3 to TRBJ1-1, with a weak D call TRBD1 (6 bases). In germline, CDR1 is ENHRY, CDR2 SYGVKD. Deletions cut 0 bases from V and 6 bases from J, with 14 bases between. This CDR3 has 15 residues. The CDR3 sequence is CAISESEGGKPEAFF. Here the CDR3 DNA reads TGTGCCATCAGTGAGTCCGAGGGGGGGAAACCTGAAGCTTTCTTT.

For this clonotype: The junction differs from germline at one of its ends, possibly a read error. The J gene is TRBJ1-2, the V gene TRBV12-3 or TRBV12-4; a possible D gene is TRBD1 (5 bases). This CDR3 has 13 amino acids. In DNA, the CDR3 is TGTGCCGGCAGTGCGGGACGTTCGAGTGGCTACACCTTC. Its translation: CAGSAGRSSGYTF.

With respect to this clonotype: Being one base from a much bigger clone, this may be a read error. This chain uses TRBV20-1 with TRBJ2-7, with D tentatively TRBD2 (5 bases). TRBJ2-5 explains the end of the DNA better; the J call may be wrong. Germline CDR1 and CDR2: DFQATT and SNEGSKA (reference sequence). This CDR3 contains 13 residues. The CDR3 loop reads CTATKTIRETQYF. In DNA form, the CDR3 reads TGCACTGCCACAAAGACTATCCGGGAGACCCAGTACTTC.

The V and J genes are TRBV7-3 and TRBJ2-5, with TRBD1 identical over 8 bases. The CDR3 is made up of 14 amino acids. V shed 3 bases, J shed 11 bases, and the junction held 11 bases outside the gene matches. Germline CDR1 SGHTA, CDR2 FQGTGA. CDR3 sequence: CASSLEDREDEQYF. The CDR3, as DNA: TGTGCCAGCAGCTTGGAGGACAGGGAGGATGAGCAGTACTTC.

The table lists this clonotype with a few counts. This chain uses TRBV20-1 with TRBJ1-1; a possible D gene is TRBD1 (5 bases). CDR1 is DFQATT and CDR2 is SNEGSKA in the germline V gene (reference sequence). The V gene lost 2 bases and the J gene lost 3 bases, with 13 bases spanning the gap. CDR3 length equals 14 residues. CDR3 nucleotide sequence: TGCAGTGCTAGACCTCGGGGGGTGTACACTGAAGCTTTCTTT. This translates into CSARPRGVYTEAFF.

This clonotype was counted ten times or more. V and J are TRBV5-1 and TRBJ2-7; possibly TRBD2 for D (7 bases). Germline CDR1 and CDR2: SGHRS and YFSETQ. Trimming stripped 0 bases from V and 2 bases from J, with 18 bases between. The CDR3 is 17 amino acids. CDR3 protein: CASSLVSGGLPPYEQYF. CDR3 in DNA: TGCGCCAGCAGCTTGGTGTCGGGGGGCCTTCCCCCCTACGAGCAGTACTTC.

The chain employs TRBV20-1 and TRBJ1-1, with 9 bases fitting TRBD1. V lost 6 bases to trimming and J lost 7 bases; unmatched junction nucleotides: 6. Germline V gene sequence: CDR1 DFQATT, CDR2 SNEGSKA (reference sequence). The CDR3 consists of 12 residues. In nucleotides, the CDR3 is TGCAGTGCCAGGGACAGGGAGGTTGAAGCTTTCTTT. Translation gives CSARDREVEAFF.

In its sample, this clonotype was seen many times. The J gene is TRBJ1-6, the V gene TRBV20-1; 7 bases are shared with TRBD1. In germline, CDR1 is DFQATT, CDR2 SNEGSKA (reference sequence). With V trimmed by 3 bases and J by 7 bases, 3 bases remained unmatched. CDR3 length: 13 residues. CDR3 DNA sequence: TGCAGTGCTAGGGGGACAGCCAATTCACCCCTCCACTTT. Protein product: CSARGTANSPLHF.

J is TRBJ1-1 and V is TRBV4-3; no reliable D call. The V end lost 0 bases, the J end lost 4 bases, and 12 bases lay between the germline ends. Germline CDR1 LGHNA, CDR2 YSLEER. The CDR3 spans 15 residues. The CDR3 bases are TGCGCCAGCAGCCAAGATAAGCCAGCAACCACTGAAGCTTTCTTT. This gives the protein CASSQDKPATTEAFF.

This clonotype showed up just a few times. The V and J genes are TRBV12-3 or TRBV12-4 and TRBJ2-7; the D gene could be TRBD1 or TRBD2 (5 bases each). The V end lost 5 bases, the J end lost 2 bases, and 10 bases lay between the germline ends. This CDR3 is built from 13 residues. CDR3 nucleotides: TGTGCCAGCAGTGATGGGGGTGCCTACGAGCAGTACTTC. Its translation is CASSDGGAYEQYF.

In its sample, this clonotype was seen many times. The V and J genes are TRBV4-3 and TRBJ2-3, with TRBD2 identical over 8 bases. CDR3 size: 19 residues. V lost 0 bases to trimming and J lost 4 bases; unmatched junction nucleotides: 15. CDR1 is LGHNA, CDR2 YSLEER, per germline. CDR3 protein: CASSQDVTRASGGADTQYF. CDR3 sequence (DNA): TGCGCCAGCAGCCAAGATGTAACGCGGGCCAGCGGGGGAGCAGATACGCAGTATTTT.

In its sample, this clonotype was seen many times. V usage is TRBV7-3 and J usage is TRBJ2-7; D gene uncertain. The CDR3 totals 13 residues. Trimming cost V 5 bases and J 0 bases, with 8 bases left between them. Germline loops: CDR1 SGHTA, CDR2 FQGTGA. The DNA of the CDR3 is TGTGCCAGCAGCCCCGCCGACTCCTACGAGCAGTACTTC. Its protein is CASSPADSYEQYF.